This T cell receptor beta chain was observed in a study of Graves' ophthalmopathy and Graves' hyperthyroidism. Whole-study results and caveats: Most expanded clonotypes in thyroid above 0.001 frequency also showed up in blood. The model predicted ophthalmopathy progression with about 71% sensitivity and around 72% specificity.

V gave up 5 bases and J gave up 0 bases, with 13 bases separating them. The CDR3 is made up of 15 amino acids. Per germline, CDR1 SGHTA and CDR2 FQGNSA. For repertoire sequencing, the TCR beta CDR3 regions were amplified from RNA transcripts. An opening RT-PCR round employed HTBI primers and preceded a second-round multiplex PCR. One entry per CDR3 protein results from TCRdb running MiXCR on the multiplex PCR reads. The sample includes 900,000 to 1,200,000 distinct CDR3 sequences, about two fifths of them seen just once. Comment on this clonotype: Its target is not known.

The sample consisted of peripheral blood or thyroid tissue (not recorded which). J is TRBJ1-2 and V is TRBV7-2; D ambiguous. The origin of this receptor is an adult man with Graves' hyperthyroidism. The DNA of the CDR3 is TGTGCCAGCAGCATTACAAGCGATGCTAACTATGGCTACACCTTC. It yields the protein CASSITSDANYGYTF.